Described below is a single TCR beta chain sequence and its context. The data belong to a study of blood T cell repertoires in COVID-19. Overall study context: Acute and convalescent COVID-19 samples came from the United States, Italy and Spain.

V gave up 5 bases and J gave up 6 bases, with 18 bases separating them. This CDR3 contains 14 residues. Germline values: CDR1 SQVTM, CDR2 ANQGSEA. Here immunoSEQ multiplex PCR was the method, and the copy in TCRdb shows in-frame clones only, minus some. The data contain more than 55,000 clones, around 79% of them seen just once; the ten biggest clones take up around 32%. The rearrangement links TRBV29-1 to TRBJ2-3; perhaps TRBD1 as D (7 bases). This TCR derives from a human donor in a cohort sampled during active COVID-19. Material for sequencing was peripheral blood. The CDR3 coding sequence is TGCAGCGTTCGGAGGGGGCGTGGGGGCGATACGCAGTATTTT. This codes for CSVRRGRGGDTQYF.